The rows below give T cell receptor beta chains drawn from one sample of a study of shared clonotypes between healthy human individuals. Profiled with immunoSEQ multiplex PCR; TCRdb holds only in-frame clones, not every one. This table has about 680,000 clones, around 73% appearing once. Sequenced material: memory CD4+ T cells sorted from blood. Receptors were obtained from a woman aged 25 to 45 in good health. The CDR3 runs from the conserved cysteine through the conserved F or W. D genes are given only for firm matches. Only part of the rows carry a size: once, few, many, or a class if the clone is expanded.

clone size	D gene	V gene	CDR3 length	J gene	CDR3 DNA	CDR3 protein
.	TRBD2	TRBV25-1	18	TRBJ2-1	TGTGCCAGCAGTACCGATCCGAGCGGGAGCAGCTCCTACAATGAGCAGTTCTTC	CASSTDPSGSSSYNEQFF
.	TRBD1	TRBV28	16	TRBJ1-1	TGTGCCAGCAGTCCTTACAGGGGGCGTTTAGGTACTGAAGCTTTCTTT	CASSPYRGRLGTEAFF
.	.	TRBV9	15	TRBJ2-7	TGTACCAGCAGCGTAGGTCGAGACTTCGACTACGAGCAGTACTTC	CTSSVGRDFDYEQYF
.	TRBD1	TRBV20-1	11	TRBJ2-7	TGCAGTGCTAGCACGCAACCGGGACAGATCTTC	CSASTQPGQIF
once	TRBD1	TRBV19	15	TRBJ2-7	TGTGCCAGTAGTGGTCCGGGACAGGGGGCCTACGAGCAGTACTTC	CASSGPGQGAYEQYF
.	.	TRBV9	14	TRBJ1-3	TGTGCCAGCAGCGGCAGGGGTTCTGGAAACACCATATATTTT	CASSGRGSGNTIYF
few	TRBD2	TRBV5-8	15	TRBJ2-1	TGTGCCAGCAGCTACCGGACTAGCGGGAGTTTTGAGCAGTTCTTC	CASSYRTSGSFEQFF
.	.	TRBV4-1	19	TRBJ1-1	TGCGCCAGCAGCCAAGAAGACAGGTCCATACAAGCAAAGAACACTGAAGCTTTCTTT	CASSQEDRSIQAKNTEAFF
.	.	TRBV2	11	TRBJ1-1	TGTGCCAGCAGCGGATTGGGGGGGGCTTTCTTT	CASSGLGGAFF
.	TRBD1	TRBV14	13	TRBJ2-7	TGTGCCAGCAGCCGGGACAGGGGATACGAGCAGTACTTC	CASSRDRGYEQYF
.	.	TRBV5-6	16	TRBJ1-3	TGTGCCAGCAGCCGGCTAGACAGTCTGTCTGGAAACACCATATATTTT	CASSRLDSLSGNTIYF
.	TRBD1	TRBV29-1	14	TRBJ2-7	TGCAGCGTTAAAACAGGGGGCAAGGGGTACGAGCAGTACTTC	CSVKTGGKGYEQYF
few	.	TRBV5-1	15	TRBJ1-2	TGCGCCAGCAGCTTGGTGGGGCTTGAGTTGAATGGCTACACCTTC	CASSLVGLELNGYTF
.	.	TRBV9	16	TRBJ2-3	TGTGCCAGCAGCTCCCACCAGGGTACCTTCACAGATACGCAGTATTTT	CASSSHQGTFTDTQYF
.	.	TRBV30	12	TRBJ1-1	TGTGCCTGGAGTGAGGGTGTGATTGAAGCTTTCTTT	CAWSEGVIEAFF
.	.	TRBV18	15	TRBJ2-7	TGTGCCAGCTCACCCAGAGATTCATCGAGGGACGAGCAGTACTTC	CASSPRDSSRDEQYF
.	.	TRBV7-6	15	TRBJ2-7	TGTGCCAGCAGCTTACACGTCGGGGTCCTTTACGAGCAGTACTTC	CASSLHVGVLYEQYF
few	TRBD1	TRBV5-1	15	TRBJ2-5	TGCGCCAGCAGCTTGGCCATGGGACAGCAAGAGACCCAGTACTTC	CASSLAMGQQETQYF
.	.	TRBV5-4	14	TRBJ2-2	TGTGCCAGCAATATCCAGGGGTATACCGGGGAGCTGTTTTTT	CASNIQGYTGELFF
.	.	TRBV4-1	15	TRBJ1-4	TGCGCCAGCAGCCGGCTTTTGGGGGGAAATGAAAAACTGTTTTTT	CASSRLLGGNEKLFF
.	TRBD2	TRBV6-6	15	TRBJ2-7	TGTGCCAGCAGATCGGCCGGGACTAGGGCCCGCGAGCAGTACTTC	CASRSAGTRAREQYF
.	.	TRBV11-2	12	TRBJ1-2	TGTGCCACCCGCCCGGGCCCCGGTGGCTACACCTTC	CATRPGPGGYTF
.	TRBD1	TRBV28	17	TRBJ2-1	TGTGCCAGCAGTTCCATTCGACAGGGCGGCTCCTACAATGAGCAGTTCTTC	CASSSIRQGGSYNEQFF
few	.	TRBV29-1	14	TRBJ2-2	TGCAGCGTTGGAGTGACAGGAGCCACCGGGGAGCTGTTTTTT	CSVGVTGATGELFF
.	.	TRBV29-1	13	TRBJ2-3	TGCAGCGTTGAATTGGGGGGCATAGATACGCAGTATTTT	CSVELGGIDTQYF
once	.	TRBV27	12	TRBJ2-5	TGTGCCAGCAGCCGTTTCCAAGAGACCCAGTACTTC	CASSRFQETQYF
.	TRBD2	TRBV5-1	16	TRBJ2-3	TGCGCCAGCAGCGGTCAACTAGCGGGAGGCACAGATACGCAGTATTTT	CASSGQLAGGTDTQYF
.	TRBD1	TRBV28	15	TRBJ1-1	TGTGCCAGCAGACCGACAGGGATGCGGTACACTGAAGCTTTCTTT	CASRPTGMRYTEAFF
once	TRBD1	TRBV7-2	15	TRBJ1-5	TGTGCCAGCAGCTTAGTTCAGGGGGCTTCTCAGCCCCAGCATTTT	CASSLVQGASQPQHF
.	.	TRBV28	15	TRBJ2-5	TGTGCCAGCAGTTTAAGGGGGGGGATCGGCGAGACCCAGTACTTC	CASSLRGGIGETQYF
.	TRBD2	TRBV15	16	TRBJ2-7	TGTGCCACCAGCAGAGATCGAGACGGGAGGCGATACGAGCAGTACTTC	CATSRDRDGRRYEQYF
.	TRBD2	TRBV13	14	TRBJ2-1	TGTGCCAGCAGCCTAGCGGGAAGTTACAATGAGCAGTTCTTC	CASSLAGSYNEQFF
few	TRBD2	TRBV9	18	TRBJ2-1	TGTGCCAGCAGTACGGAGGGGAGCGGGAGGAGACCGAGGGGTGAGCAGTTCTTC	CASSTEGSGRRPRGEQFF
once	.	TRBV28	14	TRBJ2-5	TGTGCCAGCAGTTTAAGTGCCAGGGGAGAGACCCAGTACTTC	CASSLSARGETQYF
.	TRBD1	TRBV10-3	14	TRBJ2-1	TGTGCCATCAACGGACAGGGGGTTTACAATGAGCAGTTCTTC	CAINGQGVYNEQFF
.	.	TRBV5-4	17	TRBJ2-1	TGTGCCAGCAGCTTGGGACTAGGATCAAGCTCCTACAATGAGCAGTTCTTC	CASSLGLGSSSYNEQFF
once	.	TRBV7-2	12	TRBJ2-7	TGTGCCAGCAGCTTAGTTGAAGGCGAGCAGTACTTC	CASSLVEGEQYF
.	.	TRBV30	13	TRBJ2-1	TGTGCCTGGAAACGGGACTTCACCGGTGAGCAGTTCTTC	CAWKRDFTGEQFF
.	.	TRBV4-1	20	TRBJ1-3	TGCGCCAGCAGCCAAGTATATAATCGAAGGGACCGACAAAGGGGAAACACCATATATTTT	CASSQVYNRRDRQRGNTIYF
once	.	TRBV7-9	13	TRBJ1-3	TGTGCCAGCAGCCACGACACTGGAAACACCATATATTTT	CASSHDTGNTIYF
.	TRBD1	TRBV28	14	TRBJ1-5	TGTGCCAGCAGTTTGGGACAGGGGAATCAGCCCCAGCATTTT	CASSLGQGNQPQHF
.	.	TRBV5-1	14	TRBJ1-2	TGCGCCAGCAGCTTGGAGGTCGGTAACTATGGCTACACCTTC	CASSLEVGNYGYTF
few	TRBD2	TRBV30	15	TRBJ2-1	TGTGCCTGGAGTGTTGGCGGGAGCTTTGTAAATGAGCAGTTCTTC	CAWSVGGSFVNEQFF
.	.	TRBV7-9	16	TRBJ2-7	TGTGCCAGCAGCTTTACTGGGCTAGCCAACAACTACGAGCAGTACTTC	CASSFTGLANNYEQYF
.	TRBD1	TRBV18	16	TRBJ2-2	TGTGCCAGCTCACGACAGGGGGCATGGAACACCGGGGAGCTGTTTTTT	CASSRQGAWNTGELFF
few	TRBD2	TRBV18	18	TRBJ2-7	TGTGCCAGCTCACCGCTACAGTGGGCTAGCGGGGCCTCCTACGAGCAGTACTTC	CASSPLQWASGASYEQYF
.	.	TRBV4-1	16	TRBJ1-4	TGCGCCAGCAGCCAGCAAATCAGAGAAGGCTATGAAAAACTGTTTTTT	CASSQQIREGYEKLFF
.	.	TRBV5-5	14	TRBJ2-3	TGTGCCAGCAGCTTGACCTGGGCCGCAGATACGCAGTATTTT	CASSLTWAADTQYF
.	TRBD1	TRBV2	14	TRBJ1-1	TGTGCCAGCGGAGGGACAGCCATGAACACTGAAGCTTTCTTT	CASGGTAMNTEAFF
.	TRBD1	TRBV7-9	16	TRBJ1-2	TGTGCCAGCAGCTCACGACAGGGGCGAAGTAACTATGGCTACACCTTC	CASSSRQGRSNYGYTF
.	.	TRBV4-1	17	TRBJ2-1	TGCGCCAGCAGCCCAACGGGAATGAGGGGGTTATACAATGAGCAGTTCTTC	CASSPTGMRGLYNEQFF
.	.	TRBV5-6	17	TRBJ2-1	TGTGCCAGCAGCTTGGGAGGTTGGTCGAGCTCCTACAATGAGCAGTTCTTC	CASSLGGWSSSYNEQFF
.	.	TRBV28	15	TRBJ2-7	TGTGCCAGCAGTTCCGGGGCGACAGATGGTTACGAGCAGTACTTC	CASSSGATDGYEQYF
.	TRBD2	TRBV11-2	14	TRBJ2-7	TGTGCCAGCAGCGTGGGAGGGGAACGTTACGAGCAGTACTTC	CASSVGGERYEQYF
.	.	TRBV11-3	14	TRBJ1-1	TGTGCCAGCAGCCCCGGAGGACCCGACACTGAAGCTTTCTTT	CASSPGGPDTEAFF
few	TRBD1	TRBV10-2	15	TRBJ2-7	TGCGCCAGCAGTGAACGGGGACAGGAGGGATACGAGCAGTACTTC	CASSERGQEGYEQYF
.	.	TRBV30	16	TRBJ2-3	TGTGCCTGGGGATCCGGCGGGGCGCAGAGTTCAGATACGCAGTATTTT	CAWGSGGAQSSDTQYF
.	TRBD1	TRBV6-1	16	TRBJ1-2	TGTGCCAGCAGTGGTGCCATCAGGGGGGAAAACTATGGCTACACCTTC	CASSGAIRGENYGYTF
few	TRBD2	TRBV2	14	TRBJ2-1	TGTGCCAGCACTGGACTAGCGGCCTACAATGAGCAGTTCTTC	CASTGLAAYNEQFF